These T cell receptor beta chains were read from a single sample in a study of T cells after yellow fever vaccination. TCRdb re-analysed the 5' RACE reads in MiXCR, keeping a single row per CDR3 protein. Of around 350,000 distinct CDR3 sequences detected, more than 5.5% appear once; the ten largest clones hold about 15%. Sequencing was performed on PBMCs, taken 5 days after the yellow fever booster vaccination. The receptors derive from a man aged 25 to 40 who received the YFV17D yellow fever vaccine. Each CDR3 is given with its conserved first and last residue. Each record gives: J gene, V gene, clone size, D gene, CDR3 DNA, CDR3 protein. The D gene is left open where the match is weak. Rows may omit the clone size; those that give it use once, few, many or a size class.

TRBJ1-5,TRBV15,many,TRBD1,TGTGCCACCAGCAGGGGGGTCGCCATACAGGGGAAGGTCAGACAGCCCCAGCATTTT,CATSRGVAIQGKVRQPQHF
TRBJ1-3,TRBV30,few,NA,TGTGCCTGGAGTGTATCTTTGCTCAGCTCTGGAAACACCATATATTTT,CAWSVSLLSSGNTIYF
TRBJ2-1,TRBV7-3,many,NA,TGTGCCAGCAGCTTAATCCGTCTGGATGAGCAGTTCTTC,CASSLIRLDEQFF
TRBJ2-1,TRBV9,NA,TRBD1,TGTGCCAGCAGCGCGAGCAGGGGGATAGACAATGAGCAGTTCTTC,CASSASRGIDNEQFF
TRBJ2-3,TRBV29-1,NA,NA,TGCAGCAGCCGGGACCGCAGCACAGATACGCAGTATTTT,CSSRDRSTDTQYF
TRBJ2-3,TRBV5-5,many,NA,TGTGCCAGCAGCTTGCGGCTAGCGCTCACAGATACGCAGTATTTT,CASSLRLALTDTQYF
TRBJ1-4,TRBV20-1,many,NA,TGCAGTGCCGCACAGCGCATGAATGAAAAACTGTTTTTT,CSAAQRMNEKLFF
TRBJ1-1,TRBV7-3,few,NA,TGTGCCAGCAGCTTAAATTCTCAGACTGAAGCTTTCTTT,CASSLNSQTEAFF
TRBJ2-5,TRBV20-1,many,NA,TGCAGCTTGGCCCTTAGGGGGAGCCCAGTGGTAGAGACCCAGTACTTC,CSLALRGSPVVETQYF
TRBJ1-1,TRBV20-1,NA,NA,TGCAGTGCTAGAGAGGGGCCGAACACTGAAGCTTTCTTT,CSAREGPNTEAFF
TRBJ2-1,TRBV11-3,many,NA,TGTGCCAGCAGCTCCCTCCGTAGTGAGCAGTTCTTC,CASSSLRSEQFF
TRBJ2-7,TRBV5-6,few,NA,TGTGCCAGCAGCTTTAACTCGCCCTACGAGCAGTACTTC,CASSFNSPYEQYF
TRBJ2-1,TRBV29-1,few,NA,TGCAGCGTTGGACAACGGGCCTACAATGAGCAGTTCTTC,CSVGQRAYNEQFF
TRBJ1-1,TRBV5-5,NA,NA,TGTGCCAGCCGGGGCGCGGGGCTTGAAGCTTTCTTT,CASRGAGLEAFF
TRBJ2-5,TRBV5-1,few,TRBD2,TGCGCCAGCAGCTGGCGGACTAGCGGGAGCCCCGCGGAAGAGACCCAGTACTTC,CASSWRTSGSPAEETQYF
TRBJ2-1,TRBV27,many,TRBD2,TGTGCCAGCAGCTTCCCCGGGGGGAACAATGAGCAGTTCTTC,CASSFPGGNNEQFF
TRBJ2-3,TRBV20-1,few,TRBD1,TGCTGTGCTAGAGATTCCCAAAGACCTCTGACAGGGGAGCAGTATTTT,CCARDSQRPLTGEQYF
TRBJ2-5,TRBV11-2,few,TRBD2,TGTGCCAGCAGCCAAGGCCTGCTAGCGGGAGGGAGCGAGACCCAGTACTTC,CASSQGLLAGGSETQYF
TRBJ2-3,TRBV7-8,NA,TRBD2,TGTGCCAGCAGCTTAGTTGGCTACAGACAGAGGGCGGGGAGGGCAGATACGCAGTATTTT,CASSLVGYRQRAGRADTQYF
TRBJ2-7,TRBV7-2,many,NA,TGTGCCAGCGCCCGGGACAAAAACTACGAGCAGTACTTC,CASARDKNYEQYF
TRBJ2-1,TRBV5-1,NA,TRBD2,TGCGCCAGCAGCGCGGGACTAGCGTCCAACAATGAGCAGTTCTTC,CASSAGLASNNEQFF
TRBJ2-7,TRBV7-2,many,NA,TGTGCCAGCAGCTTAGGGGTGGACGAGCAGTACTTC,CASSLGVDEQYF
TRBJ2-5,TRBV29-1,few,TRBD2,TGCAGCGTTGAGGCGGGGGGGACCCAGTACTTC,CSVEAGGTQYF
TRBJ2-5,TRBV2,NA,TRBD2,TGTGCCAGCAGTGAAGGGGGTGCGGGAGGGACAGAGACCCAGTACTTC,CASSEGGAGGTETQYF
TRBJ2-7,TRBV6-2/TRBV6-3,many,TRBD1,TGTGCCAGCTCGGACAGGGCTGGCTACGAGCAGTACTTC,CASSDRAGYEQYF
TRBJ2-7,TRBV7-2,few,NA,TGTGCCAGCAGCCCTGAAACCGGGACCTTTCCCGTCGAGCAGTACTTC,CASSPETGTFPVEQYF
TRBJ2-5,TRBV11-2,NA,NA,TGTGCCAGCAGCTTAGGACAGGTGACCCAAGAGACCCAGTACTTC,CASSLGQVTQETQYF
TRBJ2-4,TRBV27,NA,NA,TGTGCCAGCAGTTCCCGGAGCGGCCCGGGGGCCAAAAACATTCAGTACTTC,CASSSRSGPGAKNIQYF
TRBJ2-3,TRBV5-1,few,NA,TGCGCCAGCAGCTCCAGCGGTACGCAGTATTTT,CASSSSGTQYF
TRBJ2-7,TRBV11-2,NA,TRBD2,TGTGCCAGCAGCTTAGAGCTAGCGGGAGGTTTAGGCTACTACGAGCAGTACTTC,CASSLELAGGLGYYEQYF
TRBJ2-1,TRBV9,NA,TRBD2,TGTGCCAGCAGCGAGGAAGCGGGAGCGGTCGATGAGCAGTTCTTC,CASSEEAGAVDEQFF
TRBJ1-1,TRBV27,few,TRBD1,TGTGCCAGCAGCCCAGACAGGGGGGGTATCGCGACTGAAGCTTTCTTT,CASSPDRGGIATEAFF
TRBJ2-7,TRBV5-1,NA,NA,TGCGCCAGCAGCGACCGGACAGGGAGGGACTACGAGCAGTACTTC,CASSDRTGRDYEQYF
TRBJ2-5,TRBV5-4,few,TRBD2,TGTGCCAGCAGCTTGGTGACTAGCGCCTCAGAGACCCAGTACTTC,CASSLVTSASETQYF
TRBJ1-2,TRBV12-3/TRBV12-4,few,NA,TGTGCCAGCAAGCAATGGAGTGCTAACTATGGCTACACCTTC,CASKQWSANYGYTF
TRBJ2-7,TRBV6-6,many,NA,TGTGCCAGCAGTTTCGGGCAATACGAGCAGTACTTC,CASSFGQYEQYF
TRBJ2-7,TRBV18,few,TRBD2,TGTGCCAGCTCACCACCGATAGACGTGACTAGCGGACCTTCCTACGAGCAGTACTTC,CASSPPIDVTSGPSYEQYF
TRBJ2-7,TRBV7-2,NA,NA,TGTGCCAGCAGCCGAACCCAGGACGTGTTGTACGAGCAGTACTTC,CASSRTQDVLYEQYF
TRBJ1-5,TRBV12-3/TRBV12-4,NA,NA,TGTGCCAGCCGATGGGGACATCAGCCCCAGCATTTT,CASRWGHQPQHF
TRBJ2-1,TRBV20-1,NA,TRBD1,TGCAGTGCGAGATCCCGGGACAGGGCCTACAATGAGCAGTTCTTC,CSARSRDRAYNEQFF
TRBJ1-2,TRBV7-2,few,TRBD1,TGTGCCAGCAGCTCGCGGACAGGGTATGGCTACACCTTC,CASSSRTGYGYTF
TRBJ2-7,TRBV4-3,few,NA,TGCGCCAGCAGCCAATCCGGACGGGAGAAGCAGTACTTC,CASSQSGREKQYF
TRBJ2-1,TRBV4-3,few,NA,TGCGCCAGCAGCCAGACTCTAGCGTACAGCTCCTACAATGAGCAGTTCTTC,CASSQTLAYSSYNEQFF
TRBJ2-5,TRBV20-1,many,NA,TGCAGTGCTAGATTTCAGGAGACCCAGTACTTC,CSARFQETQYF
TRBJ2-7,TRBV20-1,NA,TRBD1,TGCAGTGCTACAACCGGGACAGGTTTATACGAGCAGTACTTC,CSATTGTGLYEQYF
TRBJ2-1,TRBV29-1,NA,TRBD2,TGCAGCGTGGAAAGCGGGAGAAGGTACAATGAGCAGTTCTTC,CSVESGRRYNEQFF
TRBJ2-1,TRBV6-2/TRBV6-3,NA,TRBD2,TGTGCCAGCAGACCATACCTAGCGGGAGATAGGAATGAGCAGTTCTTC,CASRPYLAGDRNEQFF
TRBJ2-7,TRBV20-1,NA,NA,TGCAGTGCTAGACGCCGCCCAGGGATCTACGAGCAGTACTTC,CSARRRPGIYEQYF
TRBJ2-7,TRBV28,many,NA,TGTGCCAGCAGATCCGCCGGAAGCCTGGTCTACGAGCAGTACTTC,CASRSAGSLVYEQYF
TRBJ2-3,TRBV7-2,NA,NA,TGTGCCAGCAGCTTCGCCCCCGTTTGGGGCGGCGGGGATACGCAGTATTTT,CASSFAPVWGGGDTQYF
TRBJ2-1,TRBV5-4,NA,TRBD2,TGTGCCAGCACACCCCAGGGACTAATCAATGAGCAGTTCTTC,CASTPQGLINEQFF
TRBJ1-1,TRBV28,many,NA,TGTGCCAGCAGTTCTCAGGGTAGTAGCACTGAAGCTTTCTTT,CASSSQGSSTEAFF
TRBJ2-1,TRBV15,NA,NA,TGTGCCACCCAACAGGGAATCTACAATGAGCAGTTCTTC,CATQQGIYNEQFF
TRBJ1-1,TRBV19,NA,NA,TGTGCCAGTAGTATGGGTTTTCGGGGAGCGAACACTGAAGCTTTCTTT,CASSMGFRGANTEAFF